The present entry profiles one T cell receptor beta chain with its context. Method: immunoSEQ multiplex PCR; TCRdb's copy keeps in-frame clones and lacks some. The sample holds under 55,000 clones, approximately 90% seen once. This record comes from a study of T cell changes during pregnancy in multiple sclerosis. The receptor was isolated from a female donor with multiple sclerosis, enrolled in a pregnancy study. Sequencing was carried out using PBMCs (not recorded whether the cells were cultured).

The CDR3 DNA is TGTGCCATCTTGAGTAGCGGAGCCTACGAGCAGTACTTC. This sequence encodes CAILSSGAYEQYF. V gene TRBV10-3 combines with J gene TRBJ2-7; D is possibly TRBD2 (6 bases). This CDR3 has 13 amino acids. V shed 8 bases and J shed 2 bases, with 13 bases lying between them. In germline, CDR1 is ENHRY, CDR2 SYGVKD.